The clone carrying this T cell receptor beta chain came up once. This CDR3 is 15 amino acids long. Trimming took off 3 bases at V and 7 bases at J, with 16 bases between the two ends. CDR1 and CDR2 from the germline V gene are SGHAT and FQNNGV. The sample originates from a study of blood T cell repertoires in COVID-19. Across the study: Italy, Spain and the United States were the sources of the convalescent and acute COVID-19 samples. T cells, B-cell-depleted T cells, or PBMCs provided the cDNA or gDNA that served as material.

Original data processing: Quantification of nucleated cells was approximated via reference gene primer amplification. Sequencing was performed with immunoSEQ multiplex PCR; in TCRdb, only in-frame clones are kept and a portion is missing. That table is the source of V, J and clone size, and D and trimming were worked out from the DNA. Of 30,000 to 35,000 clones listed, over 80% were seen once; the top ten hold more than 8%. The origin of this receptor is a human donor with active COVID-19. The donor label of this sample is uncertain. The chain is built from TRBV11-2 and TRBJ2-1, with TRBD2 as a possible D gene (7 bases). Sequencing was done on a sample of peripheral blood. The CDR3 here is CASSFMGGPRNEQFF. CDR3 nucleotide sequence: TGTGCCAGCAGCTTTATGGGGGGGCCTAGAAATGAGCAGTTCTTC.